A single sample gave rise to the 10 T cell receptor beta chains below, sequenced in a study of shared clonotypes between healthy human individuals. Sequencing was performed with immunoSEQ multiplex PCR; in TCRdb, only in-frame clones are kept and a portion is missing. Counted here are some 530,000 clones, over 70% occurring once; the ten biggest clones make up 12%. The specimen sequenced was PBMCs. These receptors all stem from a woman between 40 and 55 years old in good health. Some clones in this sample may be carry-over from other donors' samples.

A word on this clone: A much larger clone differs by one base, so this may be a read error. At the DNA level, this CDR3 is encoded by other sequences in the same sample as well. The chain has TRBV4-1 and TRBJ1-5, with no clear D. The CDR3 sequence is 13 residues long. Germline CDR1 MGHRA, CDR2 YSYEKL. The CDR3 DNA reads TGCGCCAGCAGCCATGGACCCAATCAGCCTCAGCATTTT. It encodes CASSHGPNQPQHF.

The chain links TRBV7-9 to TRBJ2-7, with 9 bases aligning to TRBD1. The V segment lost 3 bases and the J segment 3 bases; nucleotides outside the gene matches: 6. Looked up from germline, CDR1 is SEHNR and CDR2 is FQNEAQ (reference sequence). The CDR3 has 15 amino acids. CDR3 amino acids: CASSFSGDRVYEQYF. The CDR3 DNA follows: TGTGCCAGCAGCTTTAGTGGGGACAGGGTCTACGAGCAGTACTTC.

V gene TRBV4-3 combines with J gene TRBJ2-3; TRBD2 matches at 13 bases. This CDR3 is 19 amino acids long. Trimming removed 0 bases from V and 5 bases from J; junction bases left unmatched: 11. Germline V lookup: CDR1 LGHNA, CDR2 YSLEER. Written as DNA, the CDR3 is TGCGCCAGCAGCCAAGATATCCCCCGGACTAGCGGGAGTGTAGATACGCAGTATTTT. The encoded protein is CASSQDIPRTSGSVDTQYF.

V gene TRBV7-2 combines with J gene TRBJ1-2; 8 nucleotides align to TRBD1. This CDR3 has 15 residues. Germline CDR1 is SGHTA and CDR2 is FQGNSA. Trimming took 4 bases from V and 4 from J; bases not matched to a gene: 8. CDR3 in amino acids: CASSSPDRARYGYTF. CDR3 sequence (DNA): TGTGCCAGCAGCTCTCCGGACAGGGCTCGCTATGGCTACACCTTC. Complete variable domain (other parts from reference TRBV7-2 and TRBJ1-2): GAGVSQSPSNKVTEKGKDVELRCDPISGHTALYWYRQSLGQGLEFLIYFQGNSAPDKSGLPSDRFSAERTGGSVSTLTIQRTQQEDSAVYLCASSSPDRARYGYTFGSGTRLTVV.

This rearrangement joins TRBV11-2 to TRBJ1-1; TRBD1 might be the D (5 bases). V lost 5 bases and J lost 5, with 18 bases in between. This CDR3 region has 15 residues. Germline CDR1 reads SGHAT; CDR2 reads FQNNGV. The CDR3 DNA reads TGTGCCAGCAGCCAGGCCCGGGGACCTTGGACTGAAGCTTTCTTT. Amino acids: CASSQARGPWTEAFF.

This clone appeared a few times. The chain couples TRBV5-1 to TRBJ2-5, with 10 bases matching TRBD1. Gene TRBJ2-7 matches the end of the DNA better, so the J call may be wrong. Germline V lookup: CDR1 SGHRS, CDR2 YFSETQ. The length of the CDR3 is 14 residues. CDR3 in DNA: TGCGCCAGCAGCTCGGGACAGGGGTCCTACGAGCAGTACTTC. Its protein is CASSSGQGSYEQYF.

The chain has TRBV7-3 and TRBJ2-5; 8 nucleotides agree with TRBD2. Germline CDR1 SGHTA, CDR2 FQGTGA. This CDR3 contains 15 residues. After removal of 2 bases from V and 6 bases from J, the junction contained 8 bases not matched to a gene. DNA for the CDR3: TGTGCCAGCAGCTTACGAGCGGGAGATGGAAAGACCCAGTACTTC. Translated, it gives CASSLRAGDGKTQYF.

The chain employs TRBV4-1 and TRBJ2-1; D might be TRBD1 (6 bases). V lost 4 bases and J 4 bases, leaving 23 bases between the germline ends. CDR3 length: 18 residues. Germline values: CDR1 MGHRA, CDR2 YSYEKL. DNA of the CDR3: TGCGCCAGCAGCCCGGCGCTATTGCGGACAGTCCCTTACAATGAGCAGTTCTTC. Translation: CASSPALLRTVPYNEQFF.

This clone occurred a few times. J is TRBJ1-1 and V is TRBV28; unclear D gene. Germline values: CDR1 MDHEN, CDR2 SYDVKM. Trimming took 6 bases from V and 1 from J, leaving 12 bases between them. This CDR3 region has 14 residues. The CDR3 loop is CASRYGPTNTEAFF. CDR3 nucleotides: TGTGCCAGCAGATACGGCCCGACGAACACTGAAGCTTTCTTT.

This chain connects TRBV27 to TRBJ2-1, with D possibly TRBD2 on 5 matching bases. The V and J ends lost 10 bases and 8 bases respectively, with 15 bases between them. In germline, CDR1 is MNHEY, CDR2 SMNVEV (reference sequence). This CDR3 has 12 residues. The CDR3 DNA reads as TGTGCCACCCGAGGGTGGGTGGATGAGCAGTTCTTC. Translated, it gives CATRGWVDEQFF.